The 4 T cell receptor beta chains in this list originate from one sample, sequenced in a study of CD4 and CD8 cells across lung adenocarcinoma regions. One entry per CDR3 protein results from TCRdb running MiXCR on the PCR reads. The sample lists 20,000 to 30,000 distinct CDR3 sequences, 50% seen once, with 48% in the top ten. Sequencing was performed on CD8+ T cells from the center of a lung tumor. These receptors were taken from a male donor with lung adenocarcinoma. The CD4 and CD8 labels of this study may be unreliable.

To note about this clonotype: At one end, the junction sequence differs from germline, possibly due to a read error. This chain uses TRBV10-1 with TRBJ2-3; 7 bases line up with TRBD2. Germline loops: CDR1 WNHNN, CDR2 SYGVQD (reference sequence). This CDR3 is built from 15 residues. The DNA of the CDR3 is TGCGCCAGGGGGGGACGGGCGGGAGTCAAAGAGACGCAGTATTTC. Translating gives CARGGRAGVKETQYF.

By frequency in the sample, this clonotype is medium-sized. The V gene is TRBV6-1, the J gene TRBJ1-6; D call uncertain. This CDR3 region has 16 residues. Germline CDR1 MNHNS, CDR2 SASEGT. Trimming stripped 1 base from V and 0 bases from J, with 7 bases between. CDR3 region: CASSEVRSSYNSPLHF. Here the CDR3 DNA reads TGTGCCAGCAGTGAAGTCAGGAGCTCCTATAATTCACCCCTCCACTTT.

Worth noting for this clonotype: A read error may produce the germline difference seen at one junction end. The genes are TRBV6-1 and TRBJ2-5; the match to TRBD2 covers 7 bases. This CDR3 comprises 15 residues. Looked up from germline, CDR1 is MNHNS and CDR2 is SASEGT. CDR3 coding DNA: TGTGCCAGGGGGGGGGGGAGCGGTGACACAGATACCCAGTATTTC. This sequence encodes CARGGGSGDTDTQYF.

This clonotype was observed many times. The chain uses TRBV6-1 and TRBJ1-6; D is ambiguous. The CDR3 spans 13 residues. Germline-derived CDR1 and CDR2 are MNHNS and SASEGT. Deletions cut 8 bases from V and 8 bases from J, with 13 bases between. The CDR3 loop reads CASHRQLDSPLHF. CDR3 DNA sequence: TGTGCCAGCCACCGACAACTAGATTCACCCCTCCACTTT.